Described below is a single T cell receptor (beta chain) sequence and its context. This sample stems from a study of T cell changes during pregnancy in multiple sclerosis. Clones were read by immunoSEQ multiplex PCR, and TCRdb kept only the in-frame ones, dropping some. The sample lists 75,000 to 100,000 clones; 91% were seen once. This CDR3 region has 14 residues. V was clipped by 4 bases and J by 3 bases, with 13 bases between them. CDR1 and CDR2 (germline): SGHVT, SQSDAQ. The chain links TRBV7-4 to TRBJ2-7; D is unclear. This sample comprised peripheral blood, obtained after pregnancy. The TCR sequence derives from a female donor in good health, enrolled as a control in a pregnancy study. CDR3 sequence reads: CASSCNGQDYEQYF. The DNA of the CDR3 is TGTGCCAGCAGCTGCAATGGGCAGGACTACGAGCAGTACTTC.